This T cell receptor beta chain was sequenced during a study of T cell responses to AZD1222 COVID-19 vaccine. About the study: Pooling was applied to second doses at about 4 or about 12 weeks. Study-wide points: Spike was spanned by vaccine-associated CD4 TCRs, with dominance at 160-218 and 743-854. The donor cohort was predominantly white British with a female majority, and clonal diversity may have been underestimated. Spike-specific TCR breadth and depth both grew after two AZD1222 doses.

Comment on this clone: Its antigen is not known.

The ends were cut back, 8 bases at V and 5 bases at J, with 21 bases in the middle. This CDR3 is 15 amino acids long. The V gene's germline CDR1 is MNHNY and CDR2 SVGAGI (reference sequence). TCRdb's copy holds only in-frame clones and misses some; the assay was immunoSEQ multiplex PCR. This repertoire shows 60,000 to 85,000 clones, 85% found once; its top ten account for 20%. The rearrangement uses TRBV6-6 and TRBJ1-2; D is ambiguous. Specimen: peripheral blood, collected on day 0 of AZD1222 vaccination. The source is an adult in good health. CDR3 DNA: TGTGCCAGCGGATCGCCTCCCGAATATTATTATGGCTACACCTTC. The encoded protein is CASGSPPEYYYGYTF.